These 2 T cell receptor beta chains were sequenced from one sample in a study of Graves' ophthalmopathy and Graves' hyperthyroidism. Amplification targeted the TCR beta CDR3 regions, with RNA transcripts as the source material. Investigators did first-round RT-PCR with HTBI primers, then second-round multiplex PCR. TCRdb passed the multiplex PCR reads through MiXCR, listing each CDR3 protein once. The sample carries 450,000 to 600,000 distinct CDR3 sequences, 39% recorded once. Material: peripheral blood or thyroid tissue (not recorded which). The receptor set was obtained from an adult man with Graves' hyperthyroidism.

This clonotype was detected many times. This chain links TRBV25-1 with TRBJ1-2; tentative D call: TRBD1 (6 bases). This CDR3 spans 15 amino acids. Trimming took 7 bases from V and 3 from J, leaving 18 bases between them. Per the germline V gene, CDR1 is MGHDK and CDR2 is SYGVNS. The CDR3 DNA is TGTGCCAGCACCGGACCCTGGGGGGCTGACTATGGCTACACCTTC. Amino acids: CASTGPWGADYGYTF.

This clonotype was seen at least ten times. The chain joins TRBV20-1 to TRBJ1-2; unclear D gene. The CDR3 runs 12 residues. V lost 3 bases to trimming and J lost 4 bases, with 9 bases between them. Germline lookup yields CDR1 DFQATT and CDR2 SNEGSKA (reference sequence). The CDR3 region is CSARRDFYGYTF. The CDR3 DNA reads as TGCAGTGCTAGGCGGGATTTCTATGGCTACACCTTC.